This paragraph reports one TCR beta chain. This record belongs to a study of CD8+CD57+ T cells in acquired aplastic anemia. The germline V gene encodes CDR1 SGHDN and CDR2 FVKESK. CDR3 length equals 11 residues. V gave up 4 bases and J gave up 10 bases, with 8 bases separating them. Genomic DNA provided the template from which TCR beta VDJ and CDR3 profiles were obtained. A single record per CDR3 protein comes from TCRdb applying MiXCR to the reads. The sample yields 150,000 to 200,000 distinct CDR3 sequences, around 65% seen once. The rearrangement uses TRBV14 and TRBJ2-1; D is uncertain. This TCR was recovered from a human donor with severe aplastic anemia or a healthy control (not recorded which). Sequencing was carried out using sorted CD4+, CD8+, or CD8+CD57+ T cells (not recorded which) from PBMCs. The CDR3 nucleotides read TGTGCCAGCAGCCGGGCCATAGAGCAGTTCTTC. It encodes CASSRAIEQFF.